The rows below give T cell receptor beta chains drawn from one sample of a study of blood T cell repertoires in COVID-19. The repertoire was sequenced with immunoSEQ multiplex PCR; TCRdb's copy has only in-frame clones and lacks some. This sample has 150,000 or so clones, with about 79% found just once. The sample taken for sequencing was peripheral blood. The receptors here all came from a woman in her fifties or sixties with acute or convalescent COVID-19. The CDR3 runs from the conserved cysteine through the conserved F or W. The D gene is left open where the match is weak. Size values are once, few and many counts, or a class for expanded clones, and some rows have none.

D,size,J,V,length,DNA,CDR3
-,-,TRBJ1-1,TRBV18,15,TGTGCCAGCTCACCCGTCGGTCAACGGAACACTGAAGCTTTCTTT,CASSPVGQRNTEAFF
-,-,TRBJ2-7,TRBV11-2,13,TGTGCCAGCAGCGGCAGCGGGTCCTACGAGCAGTACTTC,CASSGSGSYEQYF
-,-,TRBJ1-2,TRBV21-1,16,TGTGCCAGCAGCAAAGAGGGACAGGGGGATCTCTATGGCTACACCTTC,CASSKEGQGDLYGYTF
TRBD2,once,TRBJ2-1,TRBV28,14,TGTGCCAGCAGTTTTCCCGGGACTATAAATGAGCAGTTCTTC,CASSFPGTINEQFF
TRBD1,-,TRBJ2-2,TRBV11-2,16,TGTGCCAGCAGCCGCCGGACAGGGGGTTACACCGGGGAGCTGTTTTTT,CASSRRTGGYTGELFF
TRBD1,once,TRBJ1-2,TRBV28,15,TGTGCCAGCAGCAGCTGGACAGGGGGCGACTATGGCTACACCTTC,CASSSWTGGDYGYTF
TRBD1,-,TRBJ2-1,TRBV19,14,TGTGCCAGTATGGATGACAGGGTCTCCAATGAGCAGTTCTTC,CASMDDRVSNEQFF
-,-,TRBJ1-2,TRBV6-5,13,TGTGCCAGCAGTTACGCGAGGAGCTATGGCTACACCTTC,CASSYARSYGYTF
TRBD1,-,TRBJ1-2,TRBV10-3,14,TGTGCCATCAGTGAGAGGACAGGGGATTCTGGCTACACCTTC,CAISERTGDSGYTF
-,few,TRBJ1-2,TRBV3-1/TRBV3-2,12,TGTGCCAGCAGCCCATCGGACTATGGCTACACCTTC,CASSPSDYGYTF
-,-,TRBJ1-4,TRBV19,15,TGTGCCAGTAGCCCGACAGTTGCTTATAATGAAAAACTGTTTTTT,CASSPTVAYNEKLFF
TRBD1,-,TRBJ1-2,TRBV18,17,TGTGCCAGCTCACCATTAGTGCCGGGACAGGATAACTATGGCTACACCTTC,CASSPLVPGQDNYGYTF
-,-,TRBJ2-7,TRBV5-5,14,TGTGCCAGCAGCTTTTCAGGCCCGCCCTACGAGCAGTACTTC,CASSFSGPPYEQYF
-,-,TRBJ2-6,TRBV28,14,TGTGCCAGCAGCACAGGGACCGGGGCCAACGTCCTGACTTTC,CASSTGTGANVLTF
-,-,TRBJ1-5,TRBV19,15,TGTGCCAGTAGTATAACGCGGGTCAGCAATCAGCCCCAGCATTTT,CASSITRVSNQPQHF
-,-,TRBJ2-7,TRBV6-5,15,TGTGCCAGCAGTTACTCCCAGGGCGTCTCCTACGAGCAGTACTTC,CASSYSQGVSYEQYF
TRBD1,-,TRBJ2-7,TRBV18,14,TGTGCCAGCTCACCGGGACAGGGGGCTAACGAGCAGTACTTC,CASSPGQGANEQYF
-,once,TRBJ1-4,TRBV2,18,TGTGCCAGCAGTGCCCTGCCGGGACGCGGGACAACTAATGAAAAACTGTTTTTT,CASSALPGRGTTNEKLFF
-,-,TRBJ2-3,TRBV5-1,13,TGCGCCAGCAGCTCCGACTCGTTTGGTACGCAGTATTTT,CASSSDSFGTQYF
-,-,TRBJ1-1,TRBV20-1,11,TGCGCCCATCGGGGGAACACTGAAGCTTTCTTT,CAHRGNTEAFF
-,-,TRBJ2-3,TRBV6-1,13,TGTGCCAGCAGTGAACAAGGGGCAGATACGCAGTATTTT,CASSEQGADTQYF
TRBD1,-,TRBJ2-3,TRBV6-1,14,TGTGCCAGCAGAACAGGGGGAGGCACAGATACGCAGTATTTT,CASRTGGGTDTQYF
TRBD2,-,TRBJ2-1,TRBV14,16,TGTGCCAGCAGCCAAGCTGGGCGGGGGGGCCTCAATGAGCAGTTCTTC,CASSQAGRGGLNEQFF
-,-,TRBJ1-6,TRBV11-2,14,TGTGCCAGCACCATGGGGGCATATAATTCACCCCTCCACTTT,CASTMGAYNSPLHF
-,many,TRBJ1-2,TRBV4-1,14,TGCGCCAGCAACTTAGGGACATCCGCCTATGGCTACACCTTC,CASNLGTSAYGYTF
-,-,TRBJ1-3,TRBV6-1,16,TGTGCCAGCAGTGACACCACTGGGGGGTCTGGAAACACCATATATTTT,CASSDTTGGSGNTIYF
TRBD1,-,TRBJ2-5,TRBV7-9,17,TGTGCCAGCAGCAGCGGTGCCGGGACAGGGCACCAAGAGACCCAGTACTTC,CASSSGAGTGHQETQYF
-,-,TRBJ1-2,TRBV10-3,16,TGTGCCATCAGGTGGACAGTGGGACGGGAGGTTTATGGCTACACCTTC,CAIRWTVGREVYGYTF
-,once,TRBJ1-1,TRBV3-1/TRBV3-2,12,TGTGCCAGCAGCCAAGCGGAAGGGAGGGCTTTCTTT,CASSQAEGRAFF
-,few,TRBJ2-7,TRBV12-3/TRBV12-4,13,TGTGCCAGCAGTCCATCCATAGACTACGAGCAGTACTTC,CASSPSIDYEQYF
-,-,TRBJ2-7,TRBV5-1,14,TGCGCCAGCAGCTTGGATGGAAGGGGATACGAGCAGTACTTC,CASSLDGRGYEQYF
TRBD1,-,TRBJ2-4,TRBV15,16,TGTGCCACTGGGACAGGGGGCGCCGGAACCAAAAACATTCAGTACTTC,CATGTGGAGTKNIQYF
-,-,TRBJ2-7,TRBV11-2,16,TGTGCCAGCAGCCCGTCATCAGGGAGGTCGTCCTACGAGCAGTACTTC,CASSPSSGRSSYEQYF
TRBD1,-,TRBJ1-2,TRBV24-1,14,TGTGCCACCAGTGAGGGACAGGGTGTATCCGGCTACACCTTC,CATSEGQGVSGYTF
TRBD1,-,TRBJ1-1,TRBV30,14,TGTGCCTGGAGTGCCAGGGGGCGGATGGCTGAGGCTTTCTTT,CAWSARGRMAEAFF
-,-,TRBJ1-2,TRBV19,16,TGTGCCAGTAGTATGAGTGTGGGGCCTCCTAACTATGGCTACACCTTC,CASSMSVGPPNYGYTF
TRBD2,-,TRBJ2-1,TRBV6-5,14,TGTGCCAGCAGCAGATATAGCGGGGAATATGAGCAGTTCTTC,CASSRYSGEYEQFF
-,-,TRBJ1-5,TRBV28,14,TGTGCCAGCAGTTCTGGAGGACGCAATCAGCCCCAGCATTTT,CASSSGGRNQPQHF
TRBD1,-,TRBJ2-3,TRBV10-2,14,TGCGCCAGCAGTGAGCAGGGGGCCACAGATACGCAGTATTTT,CASSEQGATDTQYF
-,-,TRBJ2-5,TRBV6-5,16,TGTGCCAGCAGTTACCCTAACGGTGCGCGGCAAGAGACCCAGTACTTC,CASSYPNGARQETQYF
-,-,TRBJ1-2,TRBV9,13,TGTGCCAGCAGCGGGGTCGGAGGGTATGGCTACACCTTC,CASSGVGGYGYTF
-,-,TRBJ1-3,TRBV5-1,16,TGCGCCAGCAGGCAATGGACAAGCGGGGCTGGAAACACCATATATTTT,CASRQWTSGAGNTIYF
-,-,TRBJ2-3,TRBV23-1,13,TGCGCCAGCAGTGCTAGCGGCACAGATACGCAGTATTTT,CASSASGTDTQYF
TRBD2,-,TRBJ2-1,TRBV2,15,TGTGCCAGCAGTGAACTAGCGGGGGCCTACAATGAGCAGTTCTTC,CASSELAGAYNEQFF
TRBD2,-,TRBJ2-3,TRBV7-9,16,TGTGCCAGCAGCCTCGGACTAGCGGGGGGGACAGATACGCAGTATTTT,CASSLGLAGGTDTQYF
-,-,TRBJ2-3,TRBV30,15,TGTGCCTGGGGACGCCAGGACAGTCCCACAGATACGCAGTATTTT,CAWGRQDSPTDTQYF
TRBD1,-,TRBJ1-3,TRBV9,17,TGTGCCAGCAGCGCCACCCGGGACAGACATTCTGGAAACACCATATATTTT,CASSATRDRHSGNTIYF
-,-,TRBJ1-4,TRBV7-6,15,TGTGCCAGCAGCATAAACACCGCAACTAATGAAAAACTGTTTTTT,CASSINTATNEKLFF
TRBD1,few,TRBJ1-5,TRBV27,16,TGTGCCAGCAGTCCGGACAGGGTAAGGATTGGTCAGCCCCAGCATTTT,CASSPDRVRIGQPQHF
-,-,TRBJ1-2,TRBV4-2,13,TGTGCCAGCAGTCCTGGGGGCAACTATGGCTACACCTTC,CASSPGGNYGYTF
-,-,TRBJ2-3,TRBV6-6,12,TGTGCCAGCAGGTCCCACACAGATACGCAGTATTTT,CASRSHTDTQYF
-,-,TRBJ2-5,TRBV10-3,11,TGTGCCATCAGGTCCGAAGAGACCCAGTACTTC,CAIRSEETQYF
-,-,TRBJ1-1,TRBV29-1,12,TGCAGCGTTTACCAGGGCGGCACTGAAGCTTTCTTT,CSVYQGGTEAFF
TRBD1,-,TRBJ1-2,TRBV4-2,15,TGTGCCAGCAGCCCCTACGGACAGGGGGCGTATGGCTACACCTTC,CASSPYGQGAYGYTF
-,-,TRBJ2-3,TRBV21-1,19,TGTGCCAGCAGCTCGGCAGGGAGGACTAGCTCTGTGTGGGCAGATACGCAGTATTTT,CASSSAGRTSSVWADTQYF
TRBD1,-,TRBJ1-1,TRBV29-1,16,TGCAGCGTCCGAAGAACAGGGGGCCTCATGAACACTGAAGCTTTCTTT,CSVRRTGGLMNTEAFF
-,-,TRBJ1-1,TRBV5-1,14,TGCGCCAGCAGCTTGTATACAGGGAACACTGAAGCTTTCTTT,CASSLYTGNTEAFF
-,-,TRBJ2-7,TRBV18,14,TGTGCCAGCTCACTGGACAGTCTCCCGGGCGAGCAGTACTTC,CASSLDSLPGEQYF
TRBD2,once,TRBJ2-3,TRBV9,16,TGTGCCAGCAGCGTAGGGGCGGGGGGTTATTCAGATACGCAGTATTTT,CASSVGAGGYSDTQYF